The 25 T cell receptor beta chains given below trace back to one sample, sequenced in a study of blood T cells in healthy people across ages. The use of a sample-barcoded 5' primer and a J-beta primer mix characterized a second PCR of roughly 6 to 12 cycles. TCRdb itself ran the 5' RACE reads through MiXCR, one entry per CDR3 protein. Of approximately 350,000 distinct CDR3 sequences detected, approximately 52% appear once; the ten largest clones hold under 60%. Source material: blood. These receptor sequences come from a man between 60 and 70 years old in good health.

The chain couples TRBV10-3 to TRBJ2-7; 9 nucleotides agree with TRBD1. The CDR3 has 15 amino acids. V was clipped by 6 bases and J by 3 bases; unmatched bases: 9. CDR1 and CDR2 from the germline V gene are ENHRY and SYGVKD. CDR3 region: CAIRGQGAGDYEQYF. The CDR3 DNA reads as TGTGCCATCAGGGGACAGGGCGCCGGGGACTACGAGCAGTACTTC.

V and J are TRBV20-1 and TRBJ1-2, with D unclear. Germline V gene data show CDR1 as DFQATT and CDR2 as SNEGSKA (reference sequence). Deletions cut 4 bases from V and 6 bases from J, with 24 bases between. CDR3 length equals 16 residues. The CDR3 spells CSANPRTLRNVDGYTF. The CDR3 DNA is TGCAGTGCTAACCCACGGACGTTGCGAAACGTAGATGGCTACACCTTC.

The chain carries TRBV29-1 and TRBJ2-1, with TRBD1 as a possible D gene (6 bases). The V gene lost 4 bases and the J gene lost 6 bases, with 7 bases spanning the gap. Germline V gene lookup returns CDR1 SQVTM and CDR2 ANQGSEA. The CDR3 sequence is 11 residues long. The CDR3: CSVGTVNEQFF. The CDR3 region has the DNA TGCAGCGTTGGGACAGTCAATGAGCAGTTCTTC.

Here the CDR3 reads CASRGGIYDGYTF. In DNA form, the CDR3 reads TGTGCCAGCAGAGGGGGGATATACGATGGCTACACCTTC. This chain uses TRBV6-6 with TRBJ1-2; tentative D call: TRBD1 (6 bases). Trimming left V 6 bases short and J 6 bases short, with 14 bases between. The CDR3 loop spans 13 amino acids. Germline V gives CDR1 MNHNY, CDR2 SVGAGI (reference sequence).

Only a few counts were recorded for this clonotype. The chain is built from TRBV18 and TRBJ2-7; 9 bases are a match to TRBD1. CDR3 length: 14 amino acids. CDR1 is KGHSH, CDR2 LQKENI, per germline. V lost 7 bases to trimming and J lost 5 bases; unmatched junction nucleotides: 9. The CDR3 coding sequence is TGTGCCAGCTGTAGTTCCGGGACAGGGAACGAGCAGTACTTC. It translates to CASCSSGTGNEQYF.

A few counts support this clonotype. The CDR3 sequence is CASRSLQGILSGANVLTF. The DNA of the CDR3 is TGTGCCAGCAGATCCCTCCAGGGGATCCTCTCTGGGGCCAACGTCCTGACTTTC. This chain connects TRBV6-2 or TRBV6-3 to TRBJ2-6, with TRBD1 as a possible D gene (6 bases). Trimming left V 6 bases short and J 0 bases short, with 18 bases between. In germline, CDR1 is MNHEY, CDR2 SVGEGT. This CDR3 comprises 18 residues.

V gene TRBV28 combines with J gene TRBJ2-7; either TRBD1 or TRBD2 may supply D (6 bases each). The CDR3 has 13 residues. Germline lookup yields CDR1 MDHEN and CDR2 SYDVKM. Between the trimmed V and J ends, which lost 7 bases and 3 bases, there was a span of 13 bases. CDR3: CASTRGQYYEQYF. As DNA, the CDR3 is TGTGCCAGCACCCGGGGGCAGTACTACGAGCAGTACTTC.

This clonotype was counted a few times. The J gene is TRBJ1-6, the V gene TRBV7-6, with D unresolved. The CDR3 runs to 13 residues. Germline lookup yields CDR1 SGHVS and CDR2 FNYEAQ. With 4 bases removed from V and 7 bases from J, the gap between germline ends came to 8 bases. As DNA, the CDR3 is TGTGCCAGCAGCTCGTCCGAAAATTCACCCCTCCACTTT. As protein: CASSSSENSPLHF. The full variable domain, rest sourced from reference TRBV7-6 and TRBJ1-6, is GAGVSQSPRYKVTKRGQDVALRCDPISGHVSLYWYRQALGQGPEFLTYFNYEAQQDKSGLPNDRFSAERPEGSISTLTIQRTEQRDSAMYRCASSSSENSPLHFGNGTRLTVT.

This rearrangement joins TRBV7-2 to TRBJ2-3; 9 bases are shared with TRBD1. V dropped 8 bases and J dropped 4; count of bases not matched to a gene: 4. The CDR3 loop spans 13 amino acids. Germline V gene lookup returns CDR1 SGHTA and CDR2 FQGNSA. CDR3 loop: CASGQGWADTQYF. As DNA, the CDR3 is TGTGCCAGCGGACAGGGGTGGGCAGATACGCAGTATTTT.

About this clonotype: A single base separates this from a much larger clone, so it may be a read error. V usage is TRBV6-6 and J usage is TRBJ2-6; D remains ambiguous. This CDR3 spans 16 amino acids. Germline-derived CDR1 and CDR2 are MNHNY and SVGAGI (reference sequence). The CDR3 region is CASRRVENSRANVLTF. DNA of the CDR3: TGTGCCAGTCGAAGGGTAGAAAACTCTAGGGCCAACGTCCTGACTTTC.

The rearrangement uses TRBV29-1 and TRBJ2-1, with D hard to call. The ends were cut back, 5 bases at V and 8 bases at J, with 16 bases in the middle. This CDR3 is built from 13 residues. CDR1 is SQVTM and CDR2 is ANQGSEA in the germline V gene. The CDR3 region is CSVTDSSSYEQFF. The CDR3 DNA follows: TGCAGCGTTACCGACTCTAGTTCCTATGAGCAGTTCTTC.

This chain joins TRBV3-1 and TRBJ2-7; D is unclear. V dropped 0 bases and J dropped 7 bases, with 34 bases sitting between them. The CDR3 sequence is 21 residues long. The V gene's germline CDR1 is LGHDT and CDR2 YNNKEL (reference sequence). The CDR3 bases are TGTGCCAGCAGCCAAGACGCTCGGACGCCTTGGCGCCCCCCGTGGCACAATGAGCAGTACTTC. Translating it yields CASSQDARTPWRPPWHNEQYF.

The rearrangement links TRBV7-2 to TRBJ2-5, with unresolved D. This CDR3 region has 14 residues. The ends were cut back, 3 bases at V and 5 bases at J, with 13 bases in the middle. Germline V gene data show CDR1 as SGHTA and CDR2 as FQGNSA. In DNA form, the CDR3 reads TGTGCCAGCAGCTTTGCTAAGTTGCGGGAGACCCAGTACTTC. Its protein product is CASSFAKLRETQYF.

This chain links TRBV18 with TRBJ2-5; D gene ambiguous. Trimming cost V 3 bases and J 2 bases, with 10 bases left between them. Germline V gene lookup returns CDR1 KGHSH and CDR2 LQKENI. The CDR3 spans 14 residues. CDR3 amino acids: CASSPRADQETQYF. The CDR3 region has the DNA TGTGCCAGCTCACCTAGGGCGGATCAAGAGACCCAGTACTTC.

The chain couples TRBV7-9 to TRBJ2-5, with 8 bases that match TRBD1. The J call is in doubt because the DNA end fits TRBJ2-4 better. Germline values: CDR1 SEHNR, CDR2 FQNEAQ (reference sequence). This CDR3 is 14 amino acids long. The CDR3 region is CASSFGDRWDIQYF. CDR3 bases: TGTGCCAGCAGCTTTGGGGACAGGTGGGACATTCAGTACTTC.

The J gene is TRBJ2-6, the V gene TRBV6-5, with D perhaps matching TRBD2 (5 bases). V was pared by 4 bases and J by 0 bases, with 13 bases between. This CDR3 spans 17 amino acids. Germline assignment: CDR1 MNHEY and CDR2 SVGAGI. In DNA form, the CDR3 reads TGTGCCAGCAGTTTTATAGGACTCGGCTCTGGGGCCAACGTCCTGACTTTC. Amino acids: CASSFIGLGSGANVLTF.

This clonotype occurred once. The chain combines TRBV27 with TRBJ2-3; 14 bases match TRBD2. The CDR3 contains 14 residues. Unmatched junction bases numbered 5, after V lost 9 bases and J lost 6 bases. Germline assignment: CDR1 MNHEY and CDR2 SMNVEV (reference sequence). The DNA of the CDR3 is TGTGCCAGTTCGACTAGCGGGAGGGGGGATACGCAGTATTTT. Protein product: CASSTSGRGDTQYF.

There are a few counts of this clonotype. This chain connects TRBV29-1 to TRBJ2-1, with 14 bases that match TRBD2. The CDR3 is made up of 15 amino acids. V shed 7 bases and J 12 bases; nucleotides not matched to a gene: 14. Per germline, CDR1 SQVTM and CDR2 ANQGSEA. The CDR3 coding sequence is TGCAGCGCCTCAGGGACTAGCGGGAGCCGAGCTCGGCAGTTCTTC. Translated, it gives CSASGTSGSRARQFF.

Here the CDR3 reads CSARETSGRAYTQYF. CDR3 DNA: TGCAGTGCTAGGGAAACTAGCGGGAGGGCATATACGCAGTATTTT. The V gene is TRBV20-1, the J gene TRBJ2-3; TRBD2 aligns across 13 bases. Germline-derived CDR1 and CDR2 are DFQATT and SNEGSKA (reference sequence). The length of the CDR3 is 15 residues. Germline trimming cut 3 bases from V and 7 bases from J; bases unmatched to any gene: 7.

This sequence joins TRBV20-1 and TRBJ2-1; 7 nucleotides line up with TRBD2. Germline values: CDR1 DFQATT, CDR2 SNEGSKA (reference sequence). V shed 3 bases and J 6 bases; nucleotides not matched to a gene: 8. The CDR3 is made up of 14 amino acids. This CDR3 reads CSARPASGRNEQFF. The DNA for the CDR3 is TGCAGTGCTAGGCCGGCTAGCGGACGCAATGAGCAGTTCTTC.

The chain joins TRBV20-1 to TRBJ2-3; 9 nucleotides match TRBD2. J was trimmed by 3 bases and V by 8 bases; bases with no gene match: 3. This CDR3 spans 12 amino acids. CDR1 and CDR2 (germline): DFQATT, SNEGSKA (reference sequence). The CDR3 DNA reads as TGCAGTCCGGGACTAGCTACAGATACGCAGTATTTT. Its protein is CSPGLATDTQYF.

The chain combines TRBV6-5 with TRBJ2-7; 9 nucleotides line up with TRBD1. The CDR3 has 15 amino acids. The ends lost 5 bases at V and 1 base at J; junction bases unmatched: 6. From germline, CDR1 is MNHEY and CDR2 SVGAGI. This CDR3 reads CASSRQGVRSYEQYF. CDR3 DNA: TGTGCCAGCAGTCGACAGGGGGTACGGTCCTACGAGCAGTACTTC.

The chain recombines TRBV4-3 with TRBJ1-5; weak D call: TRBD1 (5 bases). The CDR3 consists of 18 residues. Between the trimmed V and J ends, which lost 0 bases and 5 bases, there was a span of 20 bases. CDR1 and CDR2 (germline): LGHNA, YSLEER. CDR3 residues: CASSQDWSPEGRDQPQHF. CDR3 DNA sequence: TGCGCCAGCAGCCAAGATTGGTCCCCCGAGGGGAGGGATCAGCCCCAGCATTTT.

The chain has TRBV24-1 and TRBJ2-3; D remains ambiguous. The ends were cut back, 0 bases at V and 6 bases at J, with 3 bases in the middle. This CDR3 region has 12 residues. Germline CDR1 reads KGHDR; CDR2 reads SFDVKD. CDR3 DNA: TGTGCCACCAGTGATTTGTCCGATACGCAGTATTTT. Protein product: CATSDLSDTQYF.

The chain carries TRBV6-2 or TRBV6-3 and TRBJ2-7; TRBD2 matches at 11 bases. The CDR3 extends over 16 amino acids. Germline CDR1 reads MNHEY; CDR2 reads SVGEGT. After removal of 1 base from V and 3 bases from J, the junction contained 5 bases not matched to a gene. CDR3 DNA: TGTGCCAGCAGTTACTGGGGGACTAGCGGTCTCTACGAGCAGTACTTC. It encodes CASSYWGTSGLYEQYF.